The 2 T cell receptor beta chains reported below all come from one sample, sequenced in a study of T cell repertoires in cytomegalovirus infection. What these receptors recognize is not known. TCRdb called the reads again in MiXCR, with one record for every CDR3 protein. The sample shows under 90,000 distinct CDR3 sequences, about 45% of them seen only once. This material consisted of CD8+ T cells from cultured PBMCs, taken from culture after CMV antigen stimulation. The receptors here all came from a human donor in good health (CMV status not recorded). Some clones in this sample may be carry-over from other donors' samples.

V and J are TRBV7-8 and TRBJ1-5; tentative D call: TRBD1 (5 bases). This CDR3 spans 15 amino acids. Germline CDR1 SGHVS, CDR2 FQNEAQ. The V and J ends lost 2 bases and 4 bases respectively, with 12 bases between them. The CDR3, as DNA: TGTGCCAGCAGCTTAACCAGCGGGGGGAATCAGCCCCAGCATTTT. This encodes CASSLTSGGNQPQHF.

The CDR3 DNA is TGTGCCAGCAGTTTTGTGACAGTGCCCTCTGGGGCCAACGTCCTGACTTTC. It codes for CASSFVTVPSGANVLTF. The chain is built from TRBV28 and TRBJ2-6; D perhaps matches TRBD1 (5 bases). Trimming shortened V by 3 bases and J by 0 bases, and 12 bases separated the two germline ends. The CDR3 is 17 residues long. In germline, CDR1 is MDHEN, CDR2 SYDVKM.